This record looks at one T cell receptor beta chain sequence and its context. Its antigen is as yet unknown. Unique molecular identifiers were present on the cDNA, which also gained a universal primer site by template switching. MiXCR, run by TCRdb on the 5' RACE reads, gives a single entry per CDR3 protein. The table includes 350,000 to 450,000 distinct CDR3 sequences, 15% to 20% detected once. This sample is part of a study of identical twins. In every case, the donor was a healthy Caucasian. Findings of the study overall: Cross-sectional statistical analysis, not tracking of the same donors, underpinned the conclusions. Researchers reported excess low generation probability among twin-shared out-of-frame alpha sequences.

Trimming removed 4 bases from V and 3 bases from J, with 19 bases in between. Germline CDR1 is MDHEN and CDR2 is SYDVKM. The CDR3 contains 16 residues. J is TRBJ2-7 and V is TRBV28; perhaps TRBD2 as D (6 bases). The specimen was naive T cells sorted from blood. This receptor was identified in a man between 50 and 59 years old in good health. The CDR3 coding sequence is TGTGCCAGCAGTTCCAACCCGTATGCCGGGGGCTACGAGCAGTACTTC. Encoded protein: CASSSNPYAGGYEQYF.